The clone carrying this T cell receptor (beta chain) was counted once. The antigen remains unidentified. Only in-frame clones appear in the TCRdb table, and some are missing; sequencing was by immunoSEQ multiplex PCR. The sample lists some 30,000 clones, about three quarters seen once, with around 20% in the top ten. The source of the sample is a study of CD4 T cells in relation to SARS-CoV-2 and coronaviruses. Study-wide context: ViraFEST: approximately nine-day antigen culture of PBMCs, then TCR beta CDR3 sequencing. Overall study findings and caveats: The cross-reactivity analysis covered only spike protein, not other viral proteins.

The unexposed donors gave CD4+ T cells in about 2010-2019, prior to COVID-19. CD4+ T cells were isolated from the cells after 10 days of culture. As cell numbers allowed, unexposed-donor CD4+ T cells faced SARS-CoV-2 S/N and four cold-coronavirus spikes. The CDR3 totals 16 residues. V gave up 0 bases and J gave up 3 bases, with 12 bases separating them. Germline CDR1 LGHNA, CDR2 YSLEER. The sample was CD4+ T cells from PBMCs, cultured in vitro. The receptor was derived from a human donor in good health. The chain links TRBV4-3 to TRBJ2-1, with D maybe TRBD2 (5 bases). CDR3 DNA sequence: TGCGCCAGCAGCCAAGAGGGCGGGTCCCTCTACAATGAGCAGTTCTTC. Protein: CASSQEGGSLYNEQFF.